This TCR beta chain was recovered during a study of T cells in localized non-small cell lung cancer. The study, taken as a whole, reports: Among the top 100 tumor clones, a median about 60 appeared in adjacent lung.

About this clone: Its antigen remains unknown.

Some clones are missing from TCRdb's copy, which holds only in-frame ones; the method was immunoSEQ multiplex PCR. The sample has some 12,000 clones; 80% to 90% are singletons. The CDR3 loop spans 15 amino acids. The germline CDR1 and CDR2 sequences are SEHNR and FQNEAQ (reference sequence). V was pared by 7 bases and J by 3 bases, with 9 bases of the junction left unmatched. The input for sequencing was peripheral blood, taken before any cancer treatment. J is TRBJ2-1 and V is TRBV7-9; 7 bases map to TRBD2. The source is a male donor at least 60 years old with stage III lung adenocarcinoma. The CDR3, as DNA: TGTGCCAGCAACCCTCCGGCGGGGGACTACAATGAGCAGTTCTTC. Protein: CASNPPAGDYNEQFF.